This TCR beta chain was captured in a study of CD8 T cells in Susac syndrome. This CDR3 contains 12 residues. CDR1 is SEHNR, CDR2 FQNEAQ, per germline (reference sequence). V lost 4 bases and J lost 8, with 11 bases in between. The authors reverse transcribed roughly 0.5 to 1 ug RNA with random hexamers. TCRdb re-called the immunoSEQ multiplex PCR reads with MiXCR, one entry per CDR3 protein. The sample lists some 130,000 distinct CDR3 sequences, 90% to 95% occurring once. Negative magnetic isolation gave CD8+ and CD4+ cells; FACS enriched CD8+ TEMRA. The sequenced sample consisted of CD4+ T cells from PBMCs. The receptor's source is a human donor in good health. V and J are TRBV7-9 and TRBJ1-2; D is unresolved. In DNA form, the CDR3 reads TGTGCCAGCAGCTCTCCTCGGGAGGGCTACACCTTC. It codes for CASSSPREGYTF.